The entry below gives a single TCR beta chain sequence along with its context. Its antigen remains unknown. J was trimmed by 7 bases and V by 0 bases; bases with no gene match: 10. This CDR3 has 16 residues. Germline V gene lookup returns CDR1 WSHSY and CDR2 SAAADI. Deep-level assay runs were performed. Authors' analysis steps: Junction-only immunoSEQ data arrived without quality scores, meaning filtering differed. TCRdb's copy holds only in-frame clones and misses some; the assay was immunoSEQ multiplex PCR. That table is the source of V, J and clone size, and D and trimming were worked out from the DNA. The sample lists 400,000 to 500,000 clones; 65% to 80% were seen once. The sample originates from a study of shared clonotypes between healthy human individuals. Study-wide points: Sequencing depth was predicted to influence how clonotypes are shared among donors.

Sequencing was carried out using PBMCs. This sequence originates from a woman between 40 and 55 years old in good health. Some clones in this sample may be carry-over from other donors' samples. This chain uses TRBV10-2 with TRBJ2-5, with 8 bases fitting TRBD2. This CDR3 is CASSESLAGSLRTQYF. CDR3 coding DNA: TGCGCCAGCAGTGAGTCCCTAGCGGGCTCCTTGCGGACCCAGTACTTC.